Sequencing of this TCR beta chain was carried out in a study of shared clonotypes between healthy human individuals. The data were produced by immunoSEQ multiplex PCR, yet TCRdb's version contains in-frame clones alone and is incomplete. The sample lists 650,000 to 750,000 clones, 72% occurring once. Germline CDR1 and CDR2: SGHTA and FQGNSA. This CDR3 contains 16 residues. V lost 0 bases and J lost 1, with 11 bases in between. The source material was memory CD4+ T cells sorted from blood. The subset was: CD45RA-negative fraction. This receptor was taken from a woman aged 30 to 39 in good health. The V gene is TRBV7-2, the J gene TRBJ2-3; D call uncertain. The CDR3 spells CASSLANGLRTDTQYF. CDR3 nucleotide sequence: TGTGCCAGCAGCTTAGCGAACGGCCTTCGCACAGATACGCAGTATTTT.